One and the same sample provided the 9 T cell receptor beta chains below, sequenced in a study of cytotoxic CD8 clonotypes in ibrutinib-treated CLL. Profiling relied on immunoSEQ multiplex PCR, and the TCRdb table lists in-frame clones only, not all of them. The table shows fewer than 400,000 clones, with 67% occurring only once. The sequencing used PBMCs, collected after 36 months of ibrutinib treatment. These TCRs come from a human donor with chronic lymphocytic leukemia.

The rearrangement joins TRBV7-9 to TRBJ2-5, with 7 bases that match TRBD1. The CDR3 runs 14 residues. J lost 0 bases, V lost 6 bases, and 4 bases had no gene match. The germline V gene has CDR1 SEHNR and CDR2 FQNEAQ (reference sequence). CDR3 residues: CASRQGLDQETQYF. For the CDR3, the DNA is TGTGCCAGCAGACAGGGGCTAGACCAAGAGACCCAGTACTTC.

The chain uses TRBV5-6 and TRBJ1-1; D gene uncertain. The V end lost 3 bases, the J end lost 0 bases, and 15 bases lay between the germline ends. CDR3 length: 16 residues. Germline values: CDR1 SGHDT, CDR2 YYEEEE. The DNA of the CDR3 is TGTGCCAGCAGCTCTAATTTACATTTAATGAACACTGAAGCTTTCTTT. Translating gives CASSSNLHLMNTEAFF.

The chain joins TRBV5-6 to TRBJ2-5; D ambiguous. This CDR3 contains 13 residues. Germline CDR1 SGHDT, CDR2 YYEEEE. V dropped 5 bases and J dropped 1 base, with 9 bases sitting between them. CDR3 DNA sequence: TGTGCCAGCAGGGCCGGGCCCCAAGAGACCCAGTACTTC. This gives the protein CASRAGPQETQYF.

The chain joins TRBV27 to TRBJ2-3; the D gene is possibly TRBD1 (6 bases). Trimming took 3 bases from V and 2 from J, leaving 15 bases between them. The CDR3 contains 16 residues. CDR1 is MNHEY and CDR2 is SMNVEV in the germline V gene (reference sequence). The CDR3 bases are TGTGCCAGCAGTTTGGGACACACGTACCCCACAGATACGCAGTATTTT. This sequence encodes CASSLGHTYPTDTQYF.

This clone was detected only a few times. CDR3 sequence: CASSHTYEQYF. As DNA, the CDR3 is TGTGCCAGCAGCCATACCTACGAGCAGTACTTC. This rearrangement joins TRBV25-1 to TRBJ2-7, with D hard to call. Germline V gene sequence: CDR1 MGHDK, CDR2 SYGVNS. V shed 6 bases and J shed 2 bases, with 5 bases lying between them. The CDR3 is made up of 11 amino acids.

The CDR3 DNA follows: TGTGCCAGCAGCTGGGGGGCCGCGGAGCAGTACTTC. It specifies CASSWGAAEQYF. The chain is built from TRBV7-9 and TRBJ2-7; the D call may be TRBD1 or TRBD2 (6 bases each). The germline V gene has CDR1 SEHNR and CDR2 FQNEAQ (reference sequence). The length of the CDR3 is 12 residues. Trimming cost V 4 bases and J 7 bases, with 11 bases left between them.

The rearrangement joins TRBV9 to TRBJ1-1; no definite D call. Trimming pared 0 bases from V and 5 bases from J, leaving 8 bases between. CDR1 SGDLS and CDR2 YYNGEE come from the germline V gene. The length of the CDR3 is 13 residues. The CDR3 region has the DNA TGTGCCAGCAGCGTAGAGTGGCAAACTGAAGCTTTCTTT. Translated: CASSVEWQTEAFF.

The chain combines TRBV4-1 with TRBJ1-2; the D is unclear. CDR1 is MGHRA and CDR2 is YSYEKL in the germline V gene. V lost 3 bases to trimming and J lost 8 bases, with 16 bases between them. This CDR3 contains 14 residues. The CDR3 sequence is CASSHPVEGRGYTF. As DNA, the CDR3 is TGCGCCAGCAGCCATCCGGTCGAGGGTCGGGGCTACACCTTC.

The V and J genes are TRBV19 and TRBJ2-5; D is possibly TRBD1 (6 bases). V was trimmed by 3 bases and J by 5 bases, leaving 10 bases between them. Germline V gene data show CDR1 as LNHDA and CDR2 as SQIVND (reference sequence). The CDR3 extends over 13 amino acids. The CDR3 DNA follows: TGTGCCAGTAGTATGAACAGGGCCGAGACCCAGTACTTC. Its protein product is CASSMNRAETQYF. The whole variable domain, filled in from reference TRBV19 and TRBJ2-5, reads DGGITQSPKYLFRKEGQNVTLSCEQNLNHDAMYWYRQDPGQGLRLIYYSQIVNDFQKGDIAEGYSVSREKKESFPLTVTSAQKNPTAFYLCASSMNRAETQYFGPGTRLLVL.